This note documents a single T cell receptor (beta chain) sequence. Its antigen is unknown. The sample originates from a study of cytomegalovirus exposure and HLA in healthy donors. Across the study: In a later analysis, the 100 to 150 validation repertoires were reported to have used the same platform as the approximately 690 first-cohort repertoires. Study-wide results and limits: Within the approximately 120 validation repertoires, first-cohort TCR clusters tended to co-occur, according to a later analysis. Investigators reported 150 to 200 TCR beta chains as tied to cytomegalovirus.

Repertoires were generated with immunoSEQ multiplex PCR, while TCRdb's copy carries only in-frame clones and drops some. This table holds tens of thousands of clones, more than 85% found once. The V end lost 3 bases, the J end lost 4 bases, and 22 bases lay between the germline ends. The CDR3 is 17 residues long. The germline gives CDR1 KGHSH, CDR2 LQKENI. The rearrangement links TRBV18 to TRBJ2-7, with D tentatively TRBD2 (5 bases). The sequence derives from a woman in her twenties or thirties in good health and CMV-seronegative. Input material: PBMCs. CDR3 protein: CASSPRPPGVTAYEQYF. CDR3 nucleotide sequence: TGTGCCAGCTCACCTCGACCGCCCGGGGTGACCGCATACGAGCAGTACTTC.